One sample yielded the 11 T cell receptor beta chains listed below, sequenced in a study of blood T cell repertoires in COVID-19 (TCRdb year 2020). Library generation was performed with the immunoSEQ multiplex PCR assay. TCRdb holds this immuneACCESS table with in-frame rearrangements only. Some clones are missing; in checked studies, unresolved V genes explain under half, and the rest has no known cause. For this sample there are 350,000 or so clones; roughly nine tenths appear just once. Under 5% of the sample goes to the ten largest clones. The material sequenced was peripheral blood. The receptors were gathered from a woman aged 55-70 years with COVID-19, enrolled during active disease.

The CDR3 DNA reads as TGCGCCAGCAGCTTGGGAACCCAGGCTCGCGGAAACACCATATATTTT. Encoded protein: CASSLGTQARGNTIYF. The rearrangement uses TRBV5-1 and TRBJ1-3; no clear D gene. CDR3 length: 16 amino acids. V was clipped by 0 bases and J by 4 bases, with 14 bases between them. CDR1 and CDR2 from the germline V gene are SGHRS and YFSETQ.

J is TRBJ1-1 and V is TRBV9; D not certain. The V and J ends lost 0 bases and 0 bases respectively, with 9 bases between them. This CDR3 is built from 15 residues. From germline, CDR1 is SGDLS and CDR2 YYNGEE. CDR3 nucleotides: TGTGCCAGCAGCGTAGGTGTCAGGTTGAACACTGAAGCTTTCTTT. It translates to CASSVGVRLNTEAFF.

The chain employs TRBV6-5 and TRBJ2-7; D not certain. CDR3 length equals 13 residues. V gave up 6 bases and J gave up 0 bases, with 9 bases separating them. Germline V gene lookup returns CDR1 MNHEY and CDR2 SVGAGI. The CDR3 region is CASRAIGSYEQYF. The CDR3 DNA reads TGTGCCAGCAGGGCCATTGGCTCCTACGAGCAGTACTTC.

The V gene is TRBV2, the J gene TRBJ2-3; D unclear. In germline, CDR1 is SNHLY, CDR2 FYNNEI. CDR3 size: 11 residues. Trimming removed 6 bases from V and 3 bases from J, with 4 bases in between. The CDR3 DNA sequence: TGTGCCAGCAGCATTACAGATACGCAGTATTTT. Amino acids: CASSITDTQYF.

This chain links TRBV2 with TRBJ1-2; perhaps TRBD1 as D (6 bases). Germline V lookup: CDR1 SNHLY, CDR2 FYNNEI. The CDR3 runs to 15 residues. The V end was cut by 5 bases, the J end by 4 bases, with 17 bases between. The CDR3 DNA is TGTGCCAGCAGTAATTTCAGGGGAACCGGCTATGGCTACACCTTC. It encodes CASSNFRGTGYGYTF.

The CDR3 region has the DNA TGTGCCAGCAGTTTGGCCGGGGTAAATCAGCCCCAGCATTTT. Encoded protein: CASSLAGVNQPQHF. The chain recombines TRBV27 with TRBJ1-5, with D uncertain. Germline V gives CDR1 MNHEY, CDR2 SMNVEV (reference sequence). This CDR3 has 14 residues. Trimming took 3 bases from V and 4 from J, leaving 10 bases between them.

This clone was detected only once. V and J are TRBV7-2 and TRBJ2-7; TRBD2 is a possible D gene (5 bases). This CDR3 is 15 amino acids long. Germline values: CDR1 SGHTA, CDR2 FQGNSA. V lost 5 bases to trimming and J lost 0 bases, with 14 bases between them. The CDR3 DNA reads TGTGCCAGCAGCCCCCGGGGTTTACCCTCCTACGAGCAGTACTTC. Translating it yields CASSPRGLPSYEQYF.

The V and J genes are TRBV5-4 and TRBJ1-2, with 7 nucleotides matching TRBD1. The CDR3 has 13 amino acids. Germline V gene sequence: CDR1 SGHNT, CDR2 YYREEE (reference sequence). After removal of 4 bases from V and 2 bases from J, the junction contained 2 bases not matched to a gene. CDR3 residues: CASSQGGNYGYTF. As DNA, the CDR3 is TGTGCCAGCAGCCAAGGGGGCAACTATGGCTACACCTTC.

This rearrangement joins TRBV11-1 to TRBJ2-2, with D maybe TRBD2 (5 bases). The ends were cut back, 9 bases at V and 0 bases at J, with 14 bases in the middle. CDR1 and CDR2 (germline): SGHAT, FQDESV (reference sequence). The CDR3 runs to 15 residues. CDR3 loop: CASNSGRANTGELFF. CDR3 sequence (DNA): TGTGCCAGTAATTCGGGGAGAGCGAACACCGGGGAGCTGTTTTTT.

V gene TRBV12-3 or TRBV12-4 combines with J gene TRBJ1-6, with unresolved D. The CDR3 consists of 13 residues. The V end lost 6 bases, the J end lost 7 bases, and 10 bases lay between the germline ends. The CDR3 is CASSPVSNSPLHF. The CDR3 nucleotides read TGTGCCAGCAGCCCCGTAAGCAATTCACCCCTCCACTTT.

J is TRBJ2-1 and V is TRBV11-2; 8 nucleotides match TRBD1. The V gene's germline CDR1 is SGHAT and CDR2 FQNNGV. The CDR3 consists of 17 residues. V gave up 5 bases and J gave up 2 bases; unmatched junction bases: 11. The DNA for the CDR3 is TGTGCCAGCAGCCGATCCGGGACAGGAGGAGCCTACAATGAGCAGTTCTTC. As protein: CASSRSGTGGAYNEQFF. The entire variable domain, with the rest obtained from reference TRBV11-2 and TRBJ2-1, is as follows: EAGVAQSPRYKIIEKRQSVAFWCNPISGHATLYWYQQILGQGPKLLIQFQNNGVVDDSQLPKDRFSAERLKGVDSTLKIQPAKLEDSAVYLCASSRSGTGGAYNEQFFGPGTRLTVL.